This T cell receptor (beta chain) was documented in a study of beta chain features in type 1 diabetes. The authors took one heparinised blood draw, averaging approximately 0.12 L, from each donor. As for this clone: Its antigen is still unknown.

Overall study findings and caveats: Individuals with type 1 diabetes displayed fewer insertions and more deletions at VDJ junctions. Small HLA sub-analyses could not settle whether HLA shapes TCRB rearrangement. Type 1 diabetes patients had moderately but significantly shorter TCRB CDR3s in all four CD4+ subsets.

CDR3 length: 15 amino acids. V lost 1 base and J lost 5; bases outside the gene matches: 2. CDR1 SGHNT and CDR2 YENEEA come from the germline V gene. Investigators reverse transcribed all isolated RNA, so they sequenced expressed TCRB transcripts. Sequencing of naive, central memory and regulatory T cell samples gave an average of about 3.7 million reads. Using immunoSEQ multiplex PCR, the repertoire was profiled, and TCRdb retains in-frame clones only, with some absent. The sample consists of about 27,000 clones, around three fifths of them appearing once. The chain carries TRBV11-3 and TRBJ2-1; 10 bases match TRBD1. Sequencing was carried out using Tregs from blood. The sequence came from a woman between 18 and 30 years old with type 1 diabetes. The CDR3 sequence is CASSLGQGADNEQFF. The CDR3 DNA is TGTGCCAGCAGCTTAGGACAGGGGGCCGACAATGAGCAGTTCTTC.